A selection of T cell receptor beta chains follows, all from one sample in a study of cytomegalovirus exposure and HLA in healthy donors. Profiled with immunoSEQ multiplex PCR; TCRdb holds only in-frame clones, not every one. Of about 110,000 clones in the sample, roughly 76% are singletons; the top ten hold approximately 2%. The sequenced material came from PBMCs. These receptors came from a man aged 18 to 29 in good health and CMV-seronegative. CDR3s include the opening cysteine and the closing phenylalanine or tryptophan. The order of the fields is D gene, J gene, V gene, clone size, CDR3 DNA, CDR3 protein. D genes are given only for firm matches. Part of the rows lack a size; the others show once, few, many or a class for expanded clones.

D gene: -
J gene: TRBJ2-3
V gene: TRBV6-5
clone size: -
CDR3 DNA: TGTGCCAGCAGCCCAACCCTGACTATACGAACGCAGTATTTT
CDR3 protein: CASSPTLTIRTQYF

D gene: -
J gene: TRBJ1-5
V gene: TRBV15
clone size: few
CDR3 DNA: TGTGCCACCAGCAGAGATGGTCAGAACAATCAGCCCCAGCATTTT
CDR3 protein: CATSRDGQNNQPQHF

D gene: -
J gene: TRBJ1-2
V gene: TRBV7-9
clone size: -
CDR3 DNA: TGTGCCAGCAGCCCCGCTGGGGGCACGGGCTACACCTTC
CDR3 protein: CASSPAGGTGYTF

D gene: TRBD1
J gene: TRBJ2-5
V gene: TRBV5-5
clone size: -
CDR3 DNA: TGTGCCAGCAGTGGACAGGGGGCGGGTTCGGAGACCCAGTACTTC
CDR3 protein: CASSGQGAGSETQYF

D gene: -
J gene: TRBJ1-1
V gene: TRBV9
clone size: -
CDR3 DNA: TGTGCCAGCAGCGTAATCGGGGGGGGAGGGACTGAAGCTTTCTTT
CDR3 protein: CASSVIGGGGTEAFF

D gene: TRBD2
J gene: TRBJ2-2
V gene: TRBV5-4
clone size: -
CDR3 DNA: TGTGCCAGCAGCTTTGTGCGGGGGGCAGTCACCGGGGAGCTGTTTTTT
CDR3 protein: CASSFVRGAVTGELFF

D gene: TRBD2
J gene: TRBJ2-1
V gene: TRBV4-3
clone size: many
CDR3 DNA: TGCGCCAGCAGCCAAGATACCGGGACTACTTACAATGAGCAGTTCTTC
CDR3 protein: CASSQDTGTTYNEQFF

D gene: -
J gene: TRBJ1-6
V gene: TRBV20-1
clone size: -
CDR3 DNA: TGCAGTGCCCTACGTAATTCACCCCTCCACTTT
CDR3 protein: CSALRNSPLHF

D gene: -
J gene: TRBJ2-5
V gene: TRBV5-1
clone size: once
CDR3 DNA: TGCGCCAGCAGCTCGAGTGGTGGGAGCGTACGGGAGACCCAGTACTTC
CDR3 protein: CASSSSGGSVRETQYF

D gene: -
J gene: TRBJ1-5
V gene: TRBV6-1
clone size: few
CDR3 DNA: TGTGCCAGCAGTGGTCTCTCTAGCAATCAGCCCCAGCATTTT
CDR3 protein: CASSGLSSNQPQHF

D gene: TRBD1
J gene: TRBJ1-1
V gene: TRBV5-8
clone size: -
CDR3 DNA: TGTGCCAGCAGCTTGGGGACAGGAGGGACCACTGAAGCTTTCTTT
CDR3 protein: CASSLGTGGTTEAFF

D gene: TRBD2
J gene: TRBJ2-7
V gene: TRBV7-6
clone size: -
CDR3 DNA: TGTGCCAGCAGCTTAGAAGCTAGCGGGGCCAGCCACGAGCAGTACTTC
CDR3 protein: CASSLEASGASHEQYF

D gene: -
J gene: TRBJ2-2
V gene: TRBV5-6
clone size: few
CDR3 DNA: TGTGCCAGCAGCCGGGTGTCTCCCGGGGGGGAGCTGTTTTTT
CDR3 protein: CASSRVSPGGELFF

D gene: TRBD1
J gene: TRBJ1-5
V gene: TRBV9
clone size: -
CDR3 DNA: TGTGCCAGCAGCGTCGGCGGGACAGGCAATCAGCCCCAGCATTTT
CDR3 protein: CASSVGGTGNQPQHF

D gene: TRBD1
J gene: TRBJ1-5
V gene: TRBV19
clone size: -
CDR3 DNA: TGTGCCAGTAGTCTGAGGACAGGGGGGATTGGCAATCAGCCCCAGCATTTT
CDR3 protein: CASSLRTGGIGNQPQHF

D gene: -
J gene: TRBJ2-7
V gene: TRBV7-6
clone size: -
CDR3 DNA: TGTGCCAGCAGCTTAGTGCAGGCCCCAACCGAGGAGCAGTACTTC
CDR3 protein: CASSLVQAPTEEQYF

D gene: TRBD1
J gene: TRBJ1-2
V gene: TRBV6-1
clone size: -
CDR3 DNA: TGTGCCAGCACCGGGACAGTCTCCAACTATGGCTACACCTTC
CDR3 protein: CASTGTVSNYGYTF

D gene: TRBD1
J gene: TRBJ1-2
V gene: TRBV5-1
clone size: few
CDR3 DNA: TGCGCCAGCAGCTTGGTCGCGACAGGGGTGGACTACACCTTC
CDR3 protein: CASSLVATGVDYTF

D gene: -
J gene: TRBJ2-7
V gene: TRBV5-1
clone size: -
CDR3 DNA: TGCGCCAGCAGCTTGGCTGTGGGCAATAGTGGCGAGCAGTACTTC
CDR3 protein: CASSLAVGNSGEQYF

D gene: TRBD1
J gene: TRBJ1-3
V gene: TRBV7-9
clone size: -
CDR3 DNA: TGTGCCAGCAGCCTGAACAGGGGGAACACCATATATTTT
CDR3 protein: CASSLNRGNTIYF

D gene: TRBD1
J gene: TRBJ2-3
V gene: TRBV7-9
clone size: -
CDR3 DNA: TGTGCCAGCAGCCCCCGGACAGGCAGCACAGATACGCAGTATTTT
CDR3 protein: CASSPRTGSTDTQYF

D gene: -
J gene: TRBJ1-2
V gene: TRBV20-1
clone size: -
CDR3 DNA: TGCAGTGCTAGTAGATATGGCTACACCTTC
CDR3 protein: CSASRYGYTF

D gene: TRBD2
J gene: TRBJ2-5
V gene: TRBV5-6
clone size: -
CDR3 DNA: TGTGCCAGCAGCTTGCCCCGGGGGGGCGTTGAGACCCAGTACTTC
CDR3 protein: CASSLPRGGVETQYF

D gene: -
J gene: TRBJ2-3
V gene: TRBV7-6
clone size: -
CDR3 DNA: TGTGCCAGCAGCTCTAGAGGGCGGGGAGGCACAGATACGCAGTATTTT
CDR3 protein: CASSSRGRGGTDTQYF

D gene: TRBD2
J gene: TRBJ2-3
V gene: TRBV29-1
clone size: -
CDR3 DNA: TGCAGCGTTTTAGCGGGGGGCACAGATACGCAGTATTTT
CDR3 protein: CSVLAGGTDTQYF

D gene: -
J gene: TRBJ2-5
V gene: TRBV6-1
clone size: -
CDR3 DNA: TGTGCCAGCAGCGATTGGACCGTCCCGGGGGAGACCCAGTACTTC
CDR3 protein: CASSDWTVPGETQYF

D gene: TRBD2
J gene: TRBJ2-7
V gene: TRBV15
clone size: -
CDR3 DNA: TGTGCCACCAGCAGACTAGCGGGGACCTACGAGCAGTACTTC
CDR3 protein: CATSRLAGTYEQYF

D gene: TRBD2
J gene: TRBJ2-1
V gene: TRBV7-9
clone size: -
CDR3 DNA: TGTGCCAGCAGTTCCCGGAGGGAGGGTAGCAATGAGCAGTTCTTC
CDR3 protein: CASSSRREGSNEQFF

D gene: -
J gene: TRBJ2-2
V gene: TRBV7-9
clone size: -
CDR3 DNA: TGTGCCAGCAGCCGGATGCGGGGCCTTAACACCGGGGAGCTGTTTTTT
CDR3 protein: CASSRMRGLNTGELFF

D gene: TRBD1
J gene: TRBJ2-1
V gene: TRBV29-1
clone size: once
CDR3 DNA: TGCAGCGTTGGGACAGGGGGCTACAATGAGCAGTTCTTC
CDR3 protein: CSVGTGGYNEQFF

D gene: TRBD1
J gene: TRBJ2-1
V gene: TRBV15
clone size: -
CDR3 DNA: TGTGCCACCAGCAGACCAGGGACAGGGGATCCCCCCGATTACAATGAGCAGTTCTTC
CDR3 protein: CATSRPGTGDPPDYNEQFF

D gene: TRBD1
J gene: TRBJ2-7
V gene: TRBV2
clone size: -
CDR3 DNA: TGTGCCAGCAGAGACAGGGGGAGCTACGAGCAGTACTTC
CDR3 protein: CASRDRGSYEQYF

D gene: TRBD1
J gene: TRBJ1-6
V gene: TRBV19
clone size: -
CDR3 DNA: TGTGCCAGTAGTACCGGGACAGGGGATTCACCCCTCCACTTT
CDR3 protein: CASSTGTGDSPLHF

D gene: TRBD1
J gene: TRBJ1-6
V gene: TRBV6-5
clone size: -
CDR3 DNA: TGTGCCAGCAGACAGGGGAACTCACCCCTCCACTTT
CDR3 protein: CASRQGNSPLHF

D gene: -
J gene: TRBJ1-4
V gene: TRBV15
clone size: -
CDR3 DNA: TGTGCCACCAGCAGAGATCAGGGCGGTCCCAATGAAAAACTGTTTTTT
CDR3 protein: CATSRDQGGPNEKLFF

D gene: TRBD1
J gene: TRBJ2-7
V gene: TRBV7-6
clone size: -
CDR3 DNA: TGTGCCAGCAGCTTAGAGCGGACAGGGGGGTACGAGCAGTACTTC
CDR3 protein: CASSLERTGGYEQYF

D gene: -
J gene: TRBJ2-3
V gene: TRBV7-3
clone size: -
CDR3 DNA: TGTGCCAGCAGCTTAAATGGTGGGGGGCCGGGGGGTGATACGCAGTATTTT
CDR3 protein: CASSLNGGGPGGDTQYF

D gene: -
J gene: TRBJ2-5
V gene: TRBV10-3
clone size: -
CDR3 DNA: TGTGCCATCAGTGATATTGGTGGGGGGAAAGAGACCCAGTACTTC
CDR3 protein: CAISDIGGGKETQYF

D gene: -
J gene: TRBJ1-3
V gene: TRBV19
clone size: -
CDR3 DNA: TGTGCCACAAAGAAGGACATGAGCTCTGGAAACACCATATATTTT
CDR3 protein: CATKKDMSSGNTIYF

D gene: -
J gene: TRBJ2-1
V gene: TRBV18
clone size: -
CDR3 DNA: TGTGCCAGCTCACCAGAGTCTCTGCAGTTCTTC
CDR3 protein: CASSPESLQFF

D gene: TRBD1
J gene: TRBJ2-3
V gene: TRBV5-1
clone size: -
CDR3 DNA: TGCGCCAGCAGCTCCCAGGGGGCGGGCACAGATACGCAGTATTTT
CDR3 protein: CASSSQGAGTDTQYF

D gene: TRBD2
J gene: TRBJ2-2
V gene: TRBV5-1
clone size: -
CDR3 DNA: TGCGCCAGCAGGCTGGGAGGGGCTAGGAACACCGGGGAGCTGTTTTTT
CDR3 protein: CASRLGGARNTGELFF

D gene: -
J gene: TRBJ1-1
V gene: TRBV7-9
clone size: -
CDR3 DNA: TGTTCCAGCAGCTTAATAGACACTGAAGCTTTCTTT
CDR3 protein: CSSSLIDTEAFF

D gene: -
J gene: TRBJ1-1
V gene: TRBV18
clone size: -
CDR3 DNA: TGTGCCAGCTCACCAGTACAGGGGAACACTGAAGCTTTCTTT
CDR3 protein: CASSPVQGNTEAFF

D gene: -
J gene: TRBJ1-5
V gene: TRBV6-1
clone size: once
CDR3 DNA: TGTGCCAGCCGCCCGGGAGGGAATCAGCCCCAGCATTTT
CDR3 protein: CASRPGGNQPQHF

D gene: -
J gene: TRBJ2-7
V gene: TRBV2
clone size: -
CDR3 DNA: TGTGCCAGCAGCGTTGAGGAACTAAGCTACGAGCAGTACTTC
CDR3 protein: CASSVEELSYEQYF

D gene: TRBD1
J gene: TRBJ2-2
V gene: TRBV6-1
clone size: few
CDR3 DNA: TGTGCCAGCAGTGAAGGAAGGGGGACAGTGAACACCGGGGAGCTGTTTTTT
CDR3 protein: CASSEGRGTVNTGELFF

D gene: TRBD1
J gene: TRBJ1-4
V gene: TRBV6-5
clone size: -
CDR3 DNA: TGTGCCAGCAGACTAGGACAGGATAATGAAAAACTGTTTTTT
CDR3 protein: CASRLGQDNEKLFF

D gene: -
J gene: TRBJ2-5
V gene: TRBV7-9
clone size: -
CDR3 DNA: TGTGCCAGCAGCCCTCCGTTTCCAGGGGCTAAAGAGACCCAGTACTTC
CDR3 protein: CASSPPFPGAKETQYF

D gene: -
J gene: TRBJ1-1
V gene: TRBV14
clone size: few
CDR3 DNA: TGTGCCAGCTCGGTCAAGTCGGGCACTGAAGCTTTCTTT
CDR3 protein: CASSVKSGTEAFF

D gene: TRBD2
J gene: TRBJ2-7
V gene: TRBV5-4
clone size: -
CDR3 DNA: TGTGCCAGCAGCTTGGATCCTTACCCCGGACTAGCTTTCCACGAGCAGTACTTC
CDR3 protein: CASSLDPYPGLAFHEQYF

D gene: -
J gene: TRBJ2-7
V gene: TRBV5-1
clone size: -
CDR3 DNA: TGCGCCAGCAGCCCTCAGCCTAGAGTGACAGGTTCGGAGTACGAGCAGTACTTC
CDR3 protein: CASSPQPRVTGSEYEQYF

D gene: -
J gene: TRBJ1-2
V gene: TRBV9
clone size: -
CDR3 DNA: TGTGCCAGCAGCGTACAGGGTTACGGCTACACCTTC
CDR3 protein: CASSVQGYGYTF

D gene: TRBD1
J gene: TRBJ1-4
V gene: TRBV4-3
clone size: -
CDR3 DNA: TGCGCCAGCAGCCCCCGGGGACAGGGGAGTGAAAAACTGTTTTTT
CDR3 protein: CASSPRGQGSEKLFF